This T cell receptor beta chain derives from a study of T cells in Graves' hyperthyroidism and ophthalmopathy. There were TCR beta CDR3 regions amplified from RNA transcripts. During a first-round RT-PCR of the TCR CDR3, the HTBI primer set was used. MiXCR, run by TCRdb on the multiplex PCR reads, gives a single entry per CDR3 protein. The sample records roughly 570,000 distinct CDR3 sequences, about 43% being singletons. The CDR3 loop spans 16 amino acids. Trimming removed 4 bases at V and 6 bases at J, with 18 bases between. Germline V gives CDR1 SGHAT, CDR2 FQNNGV. Points on this clonotype: Antigen: not known.

Findings and limits, study-wide: Most clonotypes that expanded in the thyroid above 0.001 also showed up in blood.

The rearrangement links TRBV11-2 to TRBJ2-2, with D perhaps matching TRBD1 or TRBD2 (5 bases each). Sequenced material: peripheral blood or thyroid tissue (not recorded which). This sequence was found in an adult woman with Graves' disease, either hyperthyroidism or ophthalmopathy (not recorded which). CDR3 bases: TGTGCCAGCAGCTCACCCCGGGACGTGACTTCCGGGGAGCTGTTTTTT. This gives the protein CASSSPRDVTSGELFF.